The 32 T cell receptor beta chains presented below share a single source sample, sequenced in a study of T cell changes during pregnancy in multiple sclerosis. The repertoire was sequenced with immunoSEQ multiplex PCR; TCRdb's copy has only in-frame clones and lacks some. There are nearly 110,000 clones in the sample; about 90% occur only once, and more than 0.65% lies in the top ten. Source: peripheral blood, taken in the third trimester of pregnancy. All receptors come from a female donor in good health, enrolled as a control in a pregnancy study.

The V gene is TRBV7-9, the J gene TRBJ2-1, with 9 bases lining up with TRBD2. Germline-derived CDR1 and CDR2 are SEHNR and FQNEAQ (reference sequence). The CDR3 runs to 16 residues. After removal of 2 bases from V and 2 bases from J, the junction contained 4 bases not matched to a gene. The CDR3 loop is CASSLQRGGAYNEQFF. The CDR3, as DNA: TGTGCCAGCAGCTTACAGCGCGGGGGGGCCTACAATGAGCAGTTCTTC.

This clone has just one count. V and J are TRBV12-5 and TRBJ2-5, with 9 bases matching TRBD2. Unmatched junction bases numbered 9, after V lost 0 bases and J lost 1 base. This CDR3 comprises 18 residues. The V gene's germline CDR1 is LGHNT and CDR2 FRNRAP. CDR3 sequence (DNA): TGTGCTAGTGGTTTGGTCCTGGGGACTAGCAGAATCCAAGAGACCCAGTACTTC. It yields the protein CASGLVLGTSRIQETQYF.

The rearrangement uses TRBV7-7 and TRBJ1-3, with D possibly being TRBD1 (5 bases). CDR1 and CDR2 from the germline V gene are SSHAT and FNYEAQ (reference sequence). This CDR3 comprises 13 residues. With 4 bases removed from V and 4 bases from J, the gap between germline ends came to 8 bases. The CDR3 spells CASSSYRGNTIYF. For the CDR3, the DNA is TGTGCCAGCAGCTCCTACAGGGGAAACACCATATATTTT.

The chain couples TRBV7-2 to TRBJ1-1, with TRBD1 as a possible D gene (6 bases). The CDR3 contains 15 residues. From germline, CDR1 is SGHTA and CDR2 FQGNSA. V was clipped by 5 bases and J by 1 base, with 14 bases between them. As DNA, the CDR3 is TGTGCCAGCAGCCTCTTTCAGGGGAGGAACACTGAAGCTTTCTTT. As protein: CASSLFQGRNTEAFF.

This sequence joins TRBV18 and TRBJ2-7, with D maybe TRBD1 (5 bases). V was clipped by 6 bases and J by 1 base, with 13 bases between them. Per the germline V gene, CDR1 is KGHSH and CDR2 is LQKENI. This CDR3 contains 14 residues. The CDR3 coding sequence is TGTGCCAGCTCCCCAACCAGGGATTCCTACGAGCAGTACTTC. This sequence encodes CASSPTRDSYEQYF. The full variable domain, its missing parts supplied by reference TRBV18 and TRBJ2-7, is NAGVMQNPRHLVRRRGQEARLRCSPMKGHSHVYWYRQLPEEGLKFMVYLQKENIIDESGMPKERFSAEFPKEGPSILRIQQVVRGDSAAYFCASSPTRDSYEQYFGPGTRLTVT.

The chain carries TRBV9 and TRBJ2-7; possibly TRBD1 for D (6 bases). Looked up from germline, CDR1 is SGDLS and CDR2 is YYNGEE. Trimming pared 3 bases from V and 0 bases from J, leaving 10 bases between. The CDR3 extends over 14 amino acids. In DNA form, the CDR3 reads TGTGCCAGCAGCGCAACAGGGATCTCCTACGAGCAGTACTTC. Translated, it gives CASSATGISYEQYF.

This clone is a singleton in its sample. The chain has TRBV19 and TRBJ1-4; 8 nucleotides line up with TRBD1. Germline loops: CDR1 LNHDA, CDR2 SQIVND (reference sequence). V was clipped by 2 bases and J by 0 bases; unmatched bases: 14. There are 20 residues in the CDR3. CDR3 bases: TGTGCCAGTAGTATACTACTAAAGACAGGGGCAGAGACAACTAATGAAAAACTGTTTTTT. Its translation: CASSILLKTGAETTNEKLFF. Full variable domain (rest looked up from reference TRBV19 and TRBJ1-4): DGGITQSPKYLFRKEGQNVTLSCEQNLNHDAMYWYRQDPGQGLRLIYYSQIVNDFQKGDIAEGYSVSREKKESFPLTVTSAQKNPTAFYLCASSILLKTGAETTNEKLFFGSGTQLSVL.

The V call is TRBV7-8, the J call TRBJ2-1; 15 nucleotides agree with TRBD2. CDR1 is SGHVS, CDR2 FQNEAQ, per germline. With 5 bases clipped from V and 7 bases from J, the junction kept 9 bases outside the gene matches. The CDR3 spans 17 residues. CDR3 DNA sequence: TGTGCCAGCAGCCAAACGGGACTAGCGGGGGGAGGGAATGAGCAGTTCTTC. This encodes CASSQTGLAGGGNEQFF.

This chain joins TRBV6-1 and TRBJ2-1, with 10 positions matching TRBD2. After removal of 2 bases from V and 7 bases from J, the junction contained 5 bases not matched to a gene. CDR3 size: 15 residues. Germline CDR1 MNHNS, CDR2 SASEGT. The CDR3 reads CASSERSGGSNEQFF. CDR3 sequence (DNA): TGTGCCAGCAGTGAACGTAGCGGGGGGAGTAATGAGCAGTTCTTC.

The V gene is TRBV5-6, the J gene TRBJ1-6; D is unresolved. Germline V gene data show CDR1 as SGHDT and CDR2 as YYEEEE. The CDR3 runs 14 residues. V gave up 2 bases and J gave up 9 bases, with 12 bases separating them. The CDR3 loop is CASSLGGLSSPLHF. The CDR3 coding sequence is TGTGCCAGCAGCTTAGGAGGGTTAAGTTCACCCCTCCACTTT.

This chain links TRBV9 with TRBJ1-1; 7 nucleotides match TRBD1. V dropped 0 bases and J dropped 1; count of bases not matched to a gene: 12. Germline-derived CDR1 and CDR2 are SGDLS and YYNGEE. This CDR3 comprises 18 residues. CDR3 region: CASSVGIREGQENTEAFF. In DNA form, the CDR3 reads TGTGCCAGCAGCGTAGGGATTCGGGAAGGACAGGAGAACACTGAAGCTTTCTTT.

This chain uses TRBV4-1 with TRBJ2-3; D gene unclear. Trimming pared 6 bases from V and 0 bases from J, leaving 13 bases between. The CDR3 is 15 residues long. CDR1 and CDR2 (germline): MGHRA, YSYEKL. The CDR3 sequence: CASRNVKTSTDTQYF. CDR3 coding DNA: TGCGCCAGCAGAAACGTGAAAACTAGCACAGATACGCAGTATTTT.

V gene TRBV4-3 combines with J gene TRBJ2-3, with TRBD1 as a possible D gene (5 bases). This CDR3 comprises 14 residues. Germline values: CDR1 LGHNA, CDR2 YSLEER. V was shortened by 1 base and J by 2 bases, with 7 bases between the two germline ends. This chain's CDR3 is CASSQGQFTDTQYF. DNA of the CDR3: TGCGCCAGCAGCCAAGGACAGTTCACAGATACGCAGTATTTT.

This chain links TRBV7-9 with TRBJ2-1; TRBD1 aligns across 9 bases. This CDR3 comprises 14 residues. CDR1 is SEHNR and CDR2 is FQNEAQ in the germline V gene (reference sequence). V was clipped by 11 bases and J by 9 bases; unmatched bases: 14. DNA of the CDR3: TGTGCCGTCCACAGGGGGCGCAACCCGGTTGAGCAGTTCTTC. This gives the protein CAVHRGRNPVEQFF.

The chain has TRBV30 and TRBJ2-7; unclear D gene. The V gene lost 2 bases and the J gene lost 0 bases, with 5 bases spanning the gap. The CDR3 sequence is 12 residues long. Germline V gene data show CDR1 as GTSNPN and CDR2 as SVGIG (reference sequence). This chain's CDR3 is CAWSSISYEQYF. CDR3 coding DNA: TGTGCCTGGAGTTCTATCTCCTACGAGCAGTACTTC.

The chain has TRBV25-1 and TRBJ2-3, with TRBD2 matching over 9 bases. J lost 2 bases, V lost 5 bases, and 11 bases had no gene match. Germline CDR1 MGHDK, CDR2 SYGVNS. The CDR3 loop spans 17 amino acids. The CDR3 DNA reads TGTGCCAGCAGTTTCGGCTCTGGCGGGGGGGCCACAGATACGCAGTATTTT. Protein product: CASSFGSGGGATDTQYF.

The CDR3 spells CASSGEEAETQYF. DNA of the CDR3: TGCGCCAGCAGCGGAGAGGAAGCAGAGACCCAGTACTTC. The V call is TRBV5-1, the J call TRBJ2-5; D is unclear. This CDR3 is built from 13 residues. V was trimmed by 4 bases and J by 4 bases, leaving 11 bases between them. The germline CDR1 and CDR2 sequences are SGHRS and YFSETQ.

Comments on this clone: The same CDR3 is also encoded by other DNA sequences in this sample. The chain links TRBV9 to TRBJ1-5, with unresolved D. CDR3 length equals 14 residues. V was trimmed by 0 bases and J by 4 bases, leaving 8 bases between them. The germline V gene has CDR1 SGDLS and CDR2 YYNGEE. CDR3 sequence reads: CASSVAGGNQPQHF. The CDR3 DNA is TGTGCCAGCAGCGTAGCTGGAGGGAATCAGCCCCAGCATTTT.

J is TRBJ1-2 and V is TRBV9, with D tentatively TRBD1 (5 bases). The CDR3 loop spans 15 amino acids. Trimming removed 4 bases at V and 4 bases at J, with 17 bases between. Germline V gives CDR1 SGDLS, CDR2 YYNGEE. The CDR3 bases are TGTGCCAGCAGCCCGGGGGAGGGCTACCCCTATGGCTACACCTTC. This encodes CASSPGEGYPYGYTF. Full variable domain (remainder filled in from reference TRBV9 and TRBJ1-2): DSGVTQTPKHLITATGQRVTLRCSPRSGDLSVYWYQQSLDQGLQFLIQYYNGEERAKGNILERFSAQQFPDLHSELNLSSLELGDSALYFCASSPGEGYPYGYTFGSGTRLTVV.

This clone was seen only once. The chain couples TRBV4-2 to TRBJ2-7, with 10 bases lining up with TRBD2. V was clipped by 2 bases and J by 5 bases; unmatched bases: 6. Germline CDR1 and CDR2: LGHNA and YNFKEQ. This CDR3 region has 15 residues. CDR3 protein: CASSQILAGSNEQYF. The CDR3 nucleotides are TGTGCCAGCAGCCAAATACTAGCGGGGTCCAACGAGCAGTACTTC.

CDR3 in DNA: TGTGCCACCAGCAGGGGGAGGGAAAACTATGGCTACACCTTC. It specifies CATSRGRENYGYTF. V usage is TRBV15 and J usage is TRBJ1-2, with no clear D. The CDR3 contains 14 residues. Germline V lookup: CDR1 LNHNV, CDR2 YYDKDF (reference sequence). V dropped 3 bases and J dropped 2 bases, with 10 bases sitting between them.

The chain carries TRBV5-8 and TRBJ1-5, with TRBD1 matching over 8 bases. Germline V gene data show CDR1 as SGHTS and CDR2 as YDEGEE. The length of the CDR3 is 15 residues. J lost 6 bases, V lost 4 bases, and 9 bases had no gene match. CDR3 in DNA: TGTGCCAGCAGCATTACAGGGGGAGGTCTTCAGCCCCAGCATTTT. Amino acid sequence: CASSITGGGLQPQHF.

This clone was detected once. CDR3 residues: CAISDALDYGYTF. The CDR3 DNA reads as TGTGCCATCAGTGATGCGTTGGACTATGGCTACACCTTC. This sequence joins TRBV10-3 and TRBJ1-2; D gene ambiguous. The CDR3 sequence is 13 residues long. V was cut by 3 bases and J by 3 bases, with 8 bases left in between. CDR1 and CDR2 (germline): ENHRY, SYGVKD.

The chain links TRBV27 to TRBJ2-7; 7 nucleotides align to TRBD2. The germline V gene encodes CDR1 MNHEY and CDR2 SMNVEV (reference sequence). The V segment lost 6 bases and the J segment 2 bases; nucleotides outside the gene matches: 4. The CDR3 spans 13 residues. CDR3 amino acids: CASSGTSAYEQYF. The CDR3 region has the DNA TGTGCCAGCAGCGGAACTAGCGCCTACGAGCAGTACTTC.

This clone was seen more than once but under ten times. This chain uses TRBV6-4 with TRBJ2-1, with 8 nucleotides matching TRBD2. CDR1 and CDR2 from the germline V gene are MRHNA and SNTAGT. This CDR3 spans 15 amino acids. V shed 0 bases and J 5 bases; nucleotides not matched to a gene: 3. The CDR3: CASSDSRGGNNEQFF. Written as DNA, the CDR3 is TGTGCCAGCAGTGACTCACGGGGGGGAAACAATGAGCAGTTCTTC.

J is TRBJ1-1 and V is TRBV5-4, with TRBD1 matching 7 bases. Losses at the gene ends were 4 bases for V and 9 bases for J; bases not matched to a gene: 12. CDR3 size: 14 residues. The germline gives CDR1 SGHNT, CDR2 YYREEE (reference sequence). In DNA form, the CDR3 reads TGTGCCAGCAGCCACCCGGACAGGATGGGGCAAGCTTTCTTT. Amino acids: CASSHPDRMGQAFF.

A few counts support this clone. The V gene is TRBV6-4, the J gene TRBJ2-2; 7 nucleotides agree with TRBD1. Losses at the gene ends were 5 bases for V and 2 bases for J; bases not matched to a gene: 5. The germline V gene has CDR1 MRHNA and CDR2 SNTAGT. This CDR3 has 15 residues. The CDR3 protein is CASSPTGINTGELFF. CDR3 bases: TGTGCCAGCAGTCCGACAGGGATAAACACCGGGGAGCTGTTTTTT.

This rearrangement joins TRBV4-2 to TRBJ1-2, with 9 bases lining up with TRBD1. Germline-derived CDR1 and CDR2 are LGHNA and YNFKEQ. V gave up 0 bases and J gave up 8 bases; unmatched junction bases: 4. The CDR3 runs 14 residues. For the CDR3, the DNA is TGTGCCAGCAGCCAAGAGGGGACAGGGTGGGGCTACACCTTC. Its protein product is CASSQEGTGWGYTF.

The rearrangement joins TRBV5-5 to TRBJ2-7; tentative D call: TRBD2 (5 bases). This CDR3 region has 13 residues. The ends were cut back, 0 bases at V and 3 bases at J, with 7 bases in the middle. Germline CDR1 and CDR2: SGHKS and YYEKEE (reference sequence). The CDR3 loop is CASSLVAGYEQYF. The CDR3 bases are TGTGCCAGCAGCTTGGTCGCGGGCTACGAGCAGTACTTC.

This rearrangement joins TRBV9 to TRBJ2-7; D is unclear. Trimming cost V 4 bases and J 0 bases, with 11 bases left between them. The CDR3 has 14 amino acids. The germline CDR1 and CDR2 sequences are SGDLS and YYNGEE. In DNA form, the CDR3 reads TGTGCCAGCAGCACGCGTTCGTACTCCTACGAGCAGTACTTC. It codes for CASSTRSYSYEQYF.

V gene TRBV7-2 combines with J gene TRBJ2-7, with 11 positions matching TRBD2. V shed 5 bases, J shed 2 bases, and the junction held 2 bases outside the gene matches. There are 14 residues in the CDR3. Per the germline V gene, CDR1 is SGHTA and CDR2 is FQGNSA. The CDR3 nucleotides are TGTGCCAGCAGCCCGGGACTAGCGGCCTACGAGCAGTACTTC. Translating gives CASSPGLAAYEQYF.

The chain has TRBV5-1 and TRBJ2-1; D remains unclear. Germline V gene sequence: CDR1 SGHRS, CDR2 YFSETQ. There are 14 residues in the CDR3. Trimming pared 7 bases from V and 0 bases from J, leaving 11 bases between. The CDR3 coding sequence is TGCGCCAGCGCCTTACCGAGCTCCTACAATGAGCAGTTCTTC. Its translation: CASALPSSYNEQFF.